The 10 T cell receptor beta chains listed next were all sequenced from one sample in a study of blood T cells in healthy people across ages. Next came a second PCR, run for 7 to 11 cycles, which used a sample-barcoded 5' primer along with a J-beta primer mix. TCRdb re-called the 5' RACE reads with MiXCR, one entry per CDR3 protein. The data hold roughly 1.5 million distinct CDR3 sequences, with 35% to 45% observed a single time. Sample: blood. The source is a woman between 18 and 29 years old in good health.

V gene TRBV27 combines with J gene TRBJ1-1; no clear D. From germline, CDR1 is MNHEY and CDR2 SMNVEV (reference sequence). V lost 1 base, J lost 3 bases, and 12 bases lay in between. This CDR3 is built from 15 residues. The CDR3, as DNA: TGTGCCAGCAGTTTATTTCCGGGAGGAGACACTGAAGCTTTCTTT. It specifies CASSLFPGGDTEAFF.

V is TRBV7-2 and J is TRBJ1-5; possible D gene TRBD1, 5 bases. This CDR3 comprises 15 residues. CDR1 is SGHTA and CDR2 is FQGNSA in the germline V gene. Trimming took off 5 bases at V and 2 bases at J, with 13 bases between the two ends. The CDR3 protein is CASSPQSGGNQPQHF. CDR3 bases: TGTGCCAGCAGCCCCCAATCGGGGGGCAATCAGCCCCAGCATTTT.

V usage is TRBV29-1 and J usage is TRBJ1-4; a weak D match, TRBD1 (5 bases). Germline CDR1 SQVTM, CDR2 ANQGSEA. Trimming removed 6 bases from V and 3 bases from J, with 8 bases in between. The CDR3 is 12 residues long. CDR3: CSVREANEKLFF. CDR3 nucleotide sequence: TGCAGCGTCAGGGAGGCTAATGAAAAACTGTTTTTT.

The chain has TRBV20-1 and TRBJ2-1; TRBD2 agrees at 9 bases. The J segment lost 5 bases and the V segment lost 1 base, leaving 9 bases of the junction unmatched. Looked up from germline, CDR1 is DFQATT and CDR2 is SNEGSKA (reference sequence). The CDR3 contains 16 residues. CDR3 DNA: TGCAGTGCTAGAGTCCTTAGCGGGAGTCTTAACAATGAGCAGTTCTTC. It specifies CSARVLSGSLNNEQFF.

The rearrangement joins TRBV20-1 to TRBJ2-3; no clear D. V lost 0 bases to trimming and J lost 0 bases, with 19 bases between them. Germline CDR1 and CDR2: DFQATT and SNEGSKA (reference sequence). This CDR3 is built from 18 residues. The CDR3 nucleotides read TGCAGTGCTAGAGAATTTTTAGTCCAGGCGGATAGCACAGATACGCAGTATTTT. This encodes CSAREFLVQADSTDTQYF.

V gene TRBV14 combines with J gene TRBJ2-3, with a possible D match to TRBD1 (5 bases). CDR3 size: 12 residues. Germline values: CDR1 SGHDN, CDR2 FVKESK. Trimming pared 0 bases from V and 12 bases from J, leaving 10 bases between. The CDR3 protein is CASSQEGAIQYF. The CDR3 nucleotides are TGTGCCAGCAGCCAAGAAGGGGCCATCCAGTATTTT.

This chain links TRBV2 with TRBJ2-7, with 7 bases lining up with TRBD1. CDR1 is SNHLY, CDR2 FYNNEI, per germline. The CDR3 consists of 14 residues. V lost 5 bases and J lost 5; bases outside the gene matches: 9. The CDR3 region is CASSPQGRGHEQYF. The CDR3 region has the DNA TGTGCCAGCAGTCCACAGGGGCGCGGACACGAGCAGTACTTC. Looking up the rest from reference TRBV2 and TRBJ2-7 gives the full variable domain: EPEVTQTPSHQVTQMGQEVILRCVPISNHLYFYWYRQILGQKVEFLVSFYNNEISEKSEIFDDQFSVERPDGSNFTLKIRSTKLEDSAMYFCASSPQGRGHEQYFGPGTRLTVT.

This clonotype was detected only a few times. This rearrangement joins TRBV12-3 or TRBV12-4 to TRBJ1-1, with TRBD1 matching 9 bases. J was trimmed by 1 base and V by 4 bases; bases with no gene match: 7. This CDR3 has 16 residues. The CDR3 region is CASSSDRGIGNTEAFF. In nucleotides, the CDR3 is TGTGCCAGCAGTTCGGACAGGGGTATTGGGAACACTGAAGCTTTCTTT.

The count of this clonotype is one. The chain joins TRBV20-1 to TRBJ1-2; D possibly corresponds to TRBD1 (6 bases). Germline CDR1 DFQATT, CDR2 SNEGSKA (reference sequence). V was trimmed by 6 bases and J by 7 bases, leaving 15 bases between them. The CDR3 has 12 amino acids. The CDR3 DNA is TGCAGTGCCCTACTACAGGGATTTGGCTACACCTTC. Its translation is CSALLQGFGYTF.

CDR3 protein: CSATKAGGNADTQYF. CDR3 coding DNA: TGCAGTGCTACGAAAGCGGGGGGGAACGCAGATACGCAGTATTTT. The V call is TRBV20-1, the J call TRBJ2-3, with TRBD2 matching 10 bases. Germline V gene data show CDR1 as DFQATT and CDR2 as SNEGSKA (reference sequence). The CDR3 is 15 residues long. Unmatched junction bases numbered 8, after V lost 4 bases and J lost 4 bases.